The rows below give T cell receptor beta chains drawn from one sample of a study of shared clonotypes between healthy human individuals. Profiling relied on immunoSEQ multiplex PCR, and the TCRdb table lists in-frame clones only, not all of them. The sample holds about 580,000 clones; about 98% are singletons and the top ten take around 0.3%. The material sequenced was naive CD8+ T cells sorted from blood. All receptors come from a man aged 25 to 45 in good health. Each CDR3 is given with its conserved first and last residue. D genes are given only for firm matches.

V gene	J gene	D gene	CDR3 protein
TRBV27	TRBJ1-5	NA	CASGPMDAHQPQHF
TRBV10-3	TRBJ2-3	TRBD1	CAIKDRVGTDTQYF
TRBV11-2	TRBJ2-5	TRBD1	CASSSPRGQAPGTQYF
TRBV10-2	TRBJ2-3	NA	CASSEGSLRDTDTQYF
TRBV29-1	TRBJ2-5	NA	CSVLFAAMEQETQYF
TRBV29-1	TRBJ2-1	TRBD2	CSEISGRDYNEQFF
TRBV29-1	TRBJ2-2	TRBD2	CSVEETSGREAGELFF
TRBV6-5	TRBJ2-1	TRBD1	CASSLTTGERWNEQFF
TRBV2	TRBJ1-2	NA	CASSDGRGQKGYTF
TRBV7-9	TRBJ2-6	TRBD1	CASSLTRDRFSGANVLTF
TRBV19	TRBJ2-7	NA	CASRSLGSYEQYF
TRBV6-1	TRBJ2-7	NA	CASMEGGLSYEQYF
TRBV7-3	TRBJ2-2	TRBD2	CASAPLGGLTGELFF
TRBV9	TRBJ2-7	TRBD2	CASSVGASGVTSGEQYF
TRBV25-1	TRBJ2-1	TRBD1	CASSDGTAEQFF
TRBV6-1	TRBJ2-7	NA	CASSESPGYTYEQYF
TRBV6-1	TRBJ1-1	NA	CASLMRTNTEAFF
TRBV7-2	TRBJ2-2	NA	CASSSPGGLFGELFF
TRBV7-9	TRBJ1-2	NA	CASSLATAPPYGYTF
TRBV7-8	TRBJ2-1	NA	CASSLGSSAYNEQFF
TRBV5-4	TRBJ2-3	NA	CASSLNPKFTDTQYF
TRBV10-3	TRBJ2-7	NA	CAISDPGDRAYEQYF
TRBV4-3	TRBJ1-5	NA	CASSQDPNEVGEQPQHF
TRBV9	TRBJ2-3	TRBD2	CASSETSGSVTDTQYF
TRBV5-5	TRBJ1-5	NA	CASSLATSAVSYLNQPQHF
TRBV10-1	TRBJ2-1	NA	CASSVRGYNEQFF
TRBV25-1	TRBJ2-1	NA	CASSDSTGSSYNEQFF
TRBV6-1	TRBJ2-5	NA	CASSPEATEGETQYF
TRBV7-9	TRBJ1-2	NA	CASSPVGGYGYTF
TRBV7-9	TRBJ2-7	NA	CASEDLYEQYF
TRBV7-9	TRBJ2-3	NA	CASSLGTTDTQYF
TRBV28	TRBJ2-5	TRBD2	CASSYPGTSGSLVTQYF
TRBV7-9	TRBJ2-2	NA	CASSLADYVTGELFF
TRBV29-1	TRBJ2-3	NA	CSVEGADPGADTQYF
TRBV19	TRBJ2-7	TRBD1	CASSQRTGYYEQYF
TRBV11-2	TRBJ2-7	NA	CASSLGPPQYF
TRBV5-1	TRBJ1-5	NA	CASSLRGGLNQPQHF
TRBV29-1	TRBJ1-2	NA	CSVLGDPNWNYGYTF
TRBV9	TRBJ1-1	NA	CASSVAGVGTEAFF
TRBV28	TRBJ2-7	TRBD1	CASSLAQGKINSYEQYF
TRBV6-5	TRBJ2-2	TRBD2	CASSYSAGGPSGELFF
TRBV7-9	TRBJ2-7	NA	CASSLVSRTYEQYF
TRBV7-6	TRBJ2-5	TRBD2	CASSLRPTSGQETQYF
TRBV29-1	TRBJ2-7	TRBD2	CSVEIAGGSSYEQYF
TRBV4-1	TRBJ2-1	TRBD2	CASSYRLAGYNEQFF